This T cell receptor (beta chain) was retrieved from a study of tumor-infiltrating lymphocytes in primary liver carcinoma. Overall study context: Tumor staging was T1-T3 N0M0; sizes spanned roughly 4.2 to 11 cm across.

Germline lookup yields CDR1 MNHNS and CDR2 SASEGT. V shed 7 bases, J shed 9 bases, and the junction held 11 bases outside the gene matches. There are 13 residues in the CDR3. Co-extracted RNA and DNA came from about 20-30 mg of unsorted bulk tissue. These patients lived with chronic HBV infection and had never been treated. TCR beta cDNA was made from 400 to 500 ng total RNA with a constant-region primer. ARM-PCR, slightly modified, supplied the TCR beta libraries through three nested multiplex PCR rounds. A C-beta reverse primer was combined with TRBV1-TRBV30 forward primers in the first two PCR rounds, and each round had 10 cycles. One entry per CDR3 protein, called by TCRdb with MiXCR from the multiplex PCR reads. This table holds approximately 46,000 distinct CDR3 sequences, 60% to 80% found once. Notes on this clonotype: No antigen is known for it.

The study's findings and limits: Reduced overlap was seen in tumor-adjacent and tumor-blood pairs versus tumor region pairs. Tumors had a significantly higher top-250-clone fraction than blood (p = 0.039).

The clonotype was recovered from a woman aged 25-40 years with primary liver carcinoma and hepatitis B virus infection. The specimen was tumor-adjacent normal liver tissue. The rearrangement uses TRBV6-1 and TRBJ1-2, with 7 bases fitting TRBD1. The CDR3 nucleotides are TGTGCCAGCATCCCGACAGGGAAGTATTGCTACACCTTC. Translating it yields CASIPTGKYCYTF.